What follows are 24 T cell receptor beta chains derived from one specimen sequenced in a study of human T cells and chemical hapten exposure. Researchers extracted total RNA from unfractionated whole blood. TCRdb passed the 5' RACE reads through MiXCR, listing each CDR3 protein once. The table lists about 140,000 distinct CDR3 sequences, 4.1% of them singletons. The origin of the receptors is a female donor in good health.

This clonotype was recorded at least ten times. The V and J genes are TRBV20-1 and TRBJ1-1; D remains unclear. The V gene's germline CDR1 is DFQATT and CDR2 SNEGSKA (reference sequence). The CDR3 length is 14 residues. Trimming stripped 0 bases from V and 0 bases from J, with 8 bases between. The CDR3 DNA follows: TGCAGTGCTAGAGACAATCACATGAACACTGAAGCTTTCTTT. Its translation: CSARDNHMNTEAFF.

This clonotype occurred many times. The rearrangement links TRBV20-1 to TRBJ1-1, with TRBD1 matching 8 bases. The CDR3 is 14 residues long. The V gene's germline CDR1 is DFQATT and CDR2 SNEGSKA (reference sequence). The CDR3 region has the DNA TGCAGAGAAACGACCACAGGGGGGAACACTGAAGCTTTCTTT. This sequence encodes CRETTTGGNTEAFF.

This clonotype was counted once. The CDR3 bases are TGTGCCAGCAACCCGGACCGAAACCGACTAGCCCATGAGCAGTTCTTC. It codes for CASNPDRNRLAHEQFF. The chain uses TRBV14 and TRBJ2-1, with 7 bases that match TRBD2. Germline values: CDR1 SGHDN, CDR2 FVKESK. There are 16 residues in the CDR3. With V trimmed by 7 bases and J by 8 bases, 17 bases remained unmatched.

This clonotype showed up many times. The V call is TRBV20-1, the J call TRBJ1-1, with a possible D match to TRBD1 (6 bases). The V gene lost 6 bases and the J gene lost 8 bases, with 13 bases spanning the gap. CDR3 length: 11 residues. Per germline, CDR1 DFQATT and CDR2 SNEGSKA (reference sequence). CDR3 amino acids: CSARGSWEAFF. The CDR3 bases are TGCAGTGCCAGGGGCAGTTGGGAAGCTTTCTTT.

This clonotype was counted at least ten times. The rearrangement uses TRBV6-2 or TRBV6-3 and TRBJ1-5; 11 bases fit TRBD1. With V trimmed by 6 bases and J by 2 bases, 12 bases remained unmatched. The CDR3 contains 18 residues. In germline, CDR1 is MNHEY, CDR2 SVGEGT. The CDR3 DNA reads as TGTGCCAGCAGAACAAGGACAGGGGGCGCTGGGGGCAATCAGCCCCAGCATTTT. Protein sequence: CASRTRTGGAGGNQPQHF.

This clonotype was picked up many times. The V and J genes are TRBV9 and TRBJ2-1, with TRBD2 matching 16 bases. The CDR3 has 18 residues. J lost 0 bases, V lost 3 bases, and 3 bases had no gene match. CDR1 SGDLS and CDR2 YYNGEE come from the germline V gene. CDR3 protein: CASSEGLAGGSSYNEQFF. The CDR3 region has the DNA TGTGCCAGCAGCGAGGGACTAGCGGGGGGGAGCTCCTACAATGAGCAGTTCTTC.

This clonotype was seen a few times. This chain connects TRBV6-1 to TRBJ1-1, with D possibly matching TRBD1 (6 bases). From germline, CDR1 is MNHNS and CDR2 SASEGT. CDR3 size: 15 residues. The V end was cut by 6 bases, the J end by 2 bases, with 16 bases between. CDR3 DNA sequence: TGTGCCAGCAGGACAAGGGGGGGAATTAACACTGAAGCTTTCTTT. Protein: CASRTRGGINTEAFF.

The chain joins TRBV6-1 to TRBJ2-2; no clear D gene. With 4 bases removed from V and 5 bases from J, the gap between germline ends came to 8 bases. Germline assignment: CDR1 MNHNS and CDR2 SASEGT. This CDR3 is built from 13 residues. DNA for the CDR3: TGTGCCAGCAGTGGAATGCTTACCGGGGAGCTGTTTTTT. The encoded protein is CASSGMLTGELFF.

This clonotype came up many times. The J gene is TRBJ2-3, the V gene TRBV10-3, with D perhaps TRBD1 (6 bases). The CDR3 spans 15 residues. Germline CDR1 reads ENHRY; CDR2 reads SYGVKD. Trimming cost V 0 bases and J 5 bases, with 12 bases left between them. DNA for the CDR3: TGTGCCATCAGTGAGTCTGGACAGCTTATAGATACGCAGTATTTT. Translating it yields CAISESGQLIDTQYF.

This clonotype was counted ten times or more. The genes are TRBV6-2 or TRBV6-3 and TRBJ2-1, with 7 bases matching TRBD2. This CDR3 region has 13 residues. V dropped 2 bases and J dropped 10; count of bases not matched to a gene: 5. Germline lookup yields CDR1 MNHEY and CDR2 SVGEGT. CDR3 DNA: TGTGCCAGCAGTTACCTAGCGGAGGGGGAGCAGTTCTTC. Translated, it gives CASSYLAEGEQFF.

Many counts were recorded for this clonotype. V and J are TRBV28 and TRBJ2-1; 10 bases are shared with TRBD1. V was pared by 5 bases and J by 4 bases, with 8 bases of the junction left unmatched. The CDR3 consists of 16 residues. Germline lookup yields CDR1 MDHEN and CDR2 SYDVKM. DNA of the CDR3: TGTGCCAGCAGTCCATGGACAGGGGGGGAATACAATGAGCAGTTCTTC. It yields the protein CASSPWTGGEYNEQFF.

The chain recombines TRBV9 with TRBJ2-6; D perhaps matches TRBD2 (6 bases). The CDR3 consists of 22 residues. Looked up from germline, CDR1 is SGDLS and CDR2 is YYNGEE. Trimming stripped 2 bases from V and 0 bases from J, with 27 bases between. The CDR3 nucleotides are TGTGCCAGCAGCGTGGATTCGGGGCGGAGGGGCAGACTCCTCTCTGGGGCCAACGTCCTGACTTTC. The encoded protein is CASSVDSGRRGRLLSGANVLTF.

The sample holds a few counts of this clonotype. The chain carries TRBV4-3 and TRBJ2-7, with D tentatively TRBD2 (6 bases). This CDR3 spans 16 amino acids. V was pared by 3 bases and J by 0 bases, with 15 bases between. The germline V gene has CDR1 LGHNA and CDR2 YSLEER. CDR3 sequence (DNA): TGCGCCAGCAGCCAGGACGGGGGAGGCCGCTCCTACGAGCAGTACTTC. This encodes CASSQDGGGRSYEQYF.

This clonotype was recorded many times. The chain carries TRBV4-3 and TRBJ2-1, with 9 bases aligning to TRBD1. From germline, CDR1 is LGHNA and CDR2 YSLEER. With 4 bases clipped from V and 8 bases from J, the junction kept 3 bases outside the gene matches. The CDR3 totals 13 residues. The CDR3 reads CASSRDRVDEQFF. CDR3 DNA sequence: TGCGCCAGCAGCCGGGACAGGGTCGATGAGCAGTTCTTC.

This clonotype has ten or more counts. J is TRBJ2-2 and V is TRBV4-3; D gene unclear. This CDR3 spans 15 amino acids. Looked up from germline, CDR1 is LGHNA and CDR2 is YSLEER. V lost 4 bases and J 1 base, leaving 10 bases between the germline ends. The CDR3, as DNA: TGCGCCAGCAGCCGGGCTGTAATGAACACCGGGGAGCTGTTTTTT. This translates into CASSRAVMNTGELFF.

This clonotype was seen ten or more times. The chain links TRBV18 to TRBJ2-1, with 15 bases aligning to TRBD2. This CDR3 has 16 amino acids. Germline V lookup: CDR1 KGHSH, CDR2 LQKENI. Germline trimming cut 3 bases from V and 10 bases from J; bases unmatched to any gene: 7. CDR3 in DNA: TGTGCCAGCTCACCCCCGGGACTAGCGGGGGGCTTGGAGCAGTTCTTC. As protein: CASSPPGLAGGLEQFF.

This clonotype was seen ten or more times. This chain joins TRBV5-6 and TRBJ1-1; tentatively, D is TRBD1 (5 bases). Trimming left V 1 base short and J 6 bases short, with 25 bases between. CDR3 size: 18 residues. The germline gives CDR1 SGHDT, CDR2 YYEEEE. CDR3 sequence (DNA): TGTGCCAGCAGCTTGTTAATGCAGGGAGGGTCTAGTAGCGCTGAAGCTTTCTTT. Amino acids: CASSLLMQGGSSSAEAFF.

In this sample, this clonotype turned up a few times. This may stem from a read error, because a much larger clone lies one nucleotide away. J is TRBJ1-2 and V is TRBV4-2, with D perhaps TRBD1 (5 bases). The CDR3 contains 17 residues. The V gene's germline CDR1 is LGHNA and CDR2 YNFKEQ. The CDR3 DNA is TGTGCCAGCAGCCAAGGGGGCGTTCAGGGATCTAACGATGGCTACACCTTC. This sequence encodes CASSQGGVQGSNDGYTF.

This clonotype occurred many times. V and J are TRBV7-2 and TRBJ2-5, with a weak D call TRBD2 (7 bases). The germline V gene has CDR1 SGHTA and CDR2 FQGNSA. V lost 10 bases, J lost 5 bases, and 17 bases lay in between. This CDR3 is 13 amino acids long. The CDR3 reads CATGGQRRETQYF. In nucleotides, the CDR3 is TGTGCCACCGGGGGGCAGCGGCGGGAGACCCAGTACTTC. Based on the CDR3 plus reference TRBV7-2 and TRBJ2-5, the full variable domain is GAGVSQSPSNKVTEKGKDVELRCDPISGHTALYWYRQSLGQGLEFLIYFQGNSAPDKSGLPSDRFSAERTGGSVSTLTIQRTQQEDSAVYLCATGGQRRETQYFGPGTRLLVL.

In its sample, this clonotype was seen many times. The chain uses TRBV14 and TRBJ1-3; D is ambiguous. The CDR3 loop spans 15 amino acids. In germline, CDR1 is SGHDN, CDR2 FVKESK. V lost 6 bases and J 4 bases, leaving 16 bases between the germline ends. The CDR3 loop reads CASSSWWGSGNTIYF. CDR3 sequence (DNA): TGTGCCAGCAGTAGTTGGTGGGGATCCGGAAACACCATATATTTT.

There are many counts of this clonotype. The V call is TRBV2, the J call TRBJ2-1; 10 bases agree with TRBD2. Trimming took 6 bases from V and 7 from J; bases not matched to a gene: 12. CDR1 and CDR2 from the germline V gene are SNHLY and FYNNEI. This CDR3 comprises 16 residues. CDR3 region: CASSSISGGAANEQFF. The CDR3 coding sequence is TGTGCCAGCAGCTCTATCAGCGGGGGGGCAGCTAATGAGCAGTTCTTC. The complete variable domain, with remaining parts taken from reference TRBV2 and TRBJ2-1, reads EPEVTQTPSHQVTQMGQEVILRCVPISNHLYFYWYRQILGQKVEFLVSFYNNEISEKSEIFDDQFSVERPDGSNFTLKIRSTKLEDSAMYFCASSSISGGAANEQFFGPGTRLTVL.

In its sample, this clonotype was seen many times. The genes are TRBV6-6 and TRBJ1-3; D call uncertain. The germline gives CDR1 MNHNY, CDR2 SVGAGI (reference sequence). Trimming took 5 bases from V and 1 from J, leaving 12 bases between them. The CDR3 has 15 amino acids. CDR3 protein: CASSETAGSGNTIYF. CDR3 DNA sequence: TGTGCCAGCAGTGAAACGGCGGGTTCTGGAAACACCATATATTTT.

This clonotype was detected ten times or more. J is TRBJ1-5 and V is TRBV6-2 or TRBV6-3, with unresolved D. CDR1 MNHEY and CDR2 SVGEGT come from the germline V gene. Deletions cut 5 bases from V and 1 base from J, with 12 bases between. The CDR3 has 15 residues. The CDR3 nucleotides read TGTGCCAGCAGTATTACCTGGGCCAGCAATCAGCCCCAGCATTTT. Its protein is CASSITWASNQPQHF.

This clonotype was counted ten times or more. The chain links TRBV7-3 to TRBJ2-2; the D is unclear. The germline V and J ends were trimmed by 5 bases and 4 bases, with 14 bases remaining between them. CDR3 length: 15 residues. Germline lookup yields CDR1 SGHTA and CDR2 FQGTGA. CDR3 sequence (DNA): TGTGCCAGCAGCCCCATGGGTATATCCACCGGGGAGCTGTTTTTT. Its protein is CASSPMGISTGELFF.